This record looks at one T cell receptor beta chain sequence and its context. The V gene lost 5 bases and the J gene lost 5 bases, with 18 bases spanning the gap. The germline CDR1 and CDR2 sequences are SEHNR and FQNEAQ (reference sequence). The CDR3 is made up of 15 amino acids. TCRdb keeps only in-frame clones here, not all; method: immunoSEQ multiplex PCR. The repertoire holds more than 50,000 clones, with more than 80% as singletons. The data were taken from a study of T cell responses to AZD1222 COVID-19 vaccine. The sequence was obtained from an adult in good health. The rearrangement uses TRBV7-9 and TRBJ1-2; perhaps TRBD1 as D (5 bases). The material sequenced was peripheral blood, taken on day 0 of AZD1222 vaccination. The CDR3 is CASSVTDSSLYGYTF. The CDR3 DNA reads TGTGCCAGCAGCGTTACAGACAGCTCCCTTTATGGCTACACCTTC.